This TCR beta chain was captured by sequencing in a study of T-cell reconstitution after alpha-beta-depleted transplantation in children. A library of TCRbeta sequences, prepared with unique molecular identifiers, was generated. TCRdb re-analysed the PCR reads in MiXCR, keeping a single row per CDR3 protein. The data contain about 580,000 distinct CDR3 sequences, 23% of them singletons. The CDR3 has 16 amino acids. Germline lookup yields CDR1 SGHRS and CDR2 YFSETQ. V was pared by 4 bases and J by 2 bases, with 16 bases between. The genes are TRBV5-1 and TRBJ2-1; perhaps TRBD1 as D (5 bases). The sample consisted of PBMCs, mostly from graft donor cells, taken 360 days after TCRalphabeta/CD19-depleted stem cell transplant. The TCR sequence derives from a boy younger than two who had a stem cell transplant for acute myeloid leukemia, so the T cells may come from the graft donor. CDR3 loop: CASSQQGAGAYNEQFF. The CDR3 bases are TGCGCCAGCAGCCAGCAAGGGGCTGGGGCCTACAATGAGCAGTTCTTC.